Listed below are T cell receptor beta chains from one sample, sequenced in a study of blood T cell repertoires in COVID-19. Assay: immunoSEQ multiplex PCR; the TCRdb copy retains only in-frame clones and omits some. Seen here are 70,000 to 100,000 clones, about 88% observed once, and the top ten hold 2.9%. Material: peripheral blood. The receptors derive from a woman older than 75 with acute or convalescent COVID-19. The CDR3 runs from the conserved cysteine through the conserved F or W. A D gene is named only where the DNA matches it firmly. Some rows have no size entry. The others give once, few or many, or a class for an expanded clone.

size: NA
V: TRBV18
J: TRBJ2-7
D: TRBD1
CDR3: CASSPLQGSSYEQYF
DNA: TGTGCCAGCTCACCACTACAGGGGAGCTCCTACGAGCAGTACTTC

size: NA
V: TRBV6-1
J: TRBJ1-1
D: NA
CDR3: CASSEVGWGQRNTEAFF
DNA: TGTGCCAGCAGTGAAGTCGGATGGGGACAAAGGAACACTGAAGCTTTCTTT

size: NA
V: TRBV3-1/TRBV3-2
J: TRBJ2-5
D: TRBD1
CDR3: CASSHWDRVETQYF
DNA: TGTGCCAGCAGCCACTGGGACAGGGTAGAGACCCAGTACTTC

size: NA
V: TRBV6-5
J: TRBJ1-1
D: TRBD1
CDR3: CASSYSVTGGNTEAFF
DNA: TGTGCCAGCAGTTACTCTGTGACAGGGGGAAACACTGAAGCTTTCTTT

size: NA
V: TRBV15
J: TRBJ2-6
D: NA
CDR3: CATSRDYSGANVLTF
DNA: TGTGCCACCAGCAGAGATTACTCTGGGGCCAACGTCCTGACTTTC

size: NA
V: TRBV2
J: TRBJ1-6
D: NA
CDR3: CASSDQGGSNSPLHF
DNA: TGTGCCAGCAGTGATCAGGGCGGAAGTAATTCACCCCTCCACTTT

size: NA
V: TRBV18
J: TRBJ2-3
D: NA
CDR3: CASSPPVAGPRDTQYF
DNA: TGTGCCAGCTCACCACCGGTCGCGGGGCCCAGGGATACGCAGTATTTT

size: NA
V: TRBV5-1
J: TRBJ2-2
D: NA
CDR3: CASSLDRQGTGELFF
DNA: TGCGCCAGCAGCTTGGATCGTCAGGGGACCGGGGAGCTGTTTTTT

size: NA
V: TRBV21-1
J: TRBJ2-6
D: NA
CDR3: CASSKRDRGTSGANVLTF
DNA: TGTGCCAGCAGCAAGAGGGACAGGGGGACCTCTGGGGCCAACGTCCTGACTTTC

size: NA
V: TRBV10-3
J: TRBJ1-1
D: NA
CDR3: CAISWDFDTEAFF
DNA: TGTGCCATCAGTTGGGACTTCGACACTGAAGCTTTCTTT

size: NA
V: TRBV9
J: TRBJ2-1
D: TRBD1
CDR3: CASSGQGTNEQFF
DNA: TGTGCCAGCAGCGGACAGGGGACTAATGAGCAGTTCTTC

size: NA
V: TRBV28
J: TRBJ2-2
D: NA
CDR3: CASSLISASRTGELFF
DNA: TGTGCCAGCAGTTTAATCTCGGCTAGCCGGACCGGGGAGCTGTTTTTT

size: NA
V: TRBV4-3
J: TRBJ2-1
D: NA
CDR3: CASSQVGLLRNEQFF
DNA: TGCGCCAGCAGCCAAGTTGGTCTACTCCGCAATGAGCAGTTCTTC

size: NA
V: TRBV9
J: TRBJ2-7
D: TRBD1
CDR3: CASSKRDSTYEQYF
DNA: TGTGCCAGCAGCAAGAGGGACAGCACCTACGAGCAGTACTTC

size: NA
V: TRBV4-2
J: TRBJ1-2
D: TRBD1
CDR3: CASSQDMGQGDGYTF
DNA: TGTGCCAGCAGCCAAGATATGGGACAGGGTGATGGCTACACCTTC

size: NA
V: TRBV30
J: TRBJ2-2
D: NA
CDR3: CAWSGGLITGELFF
DNA: TGTGCCTGGAGTGGGGGACTGATCACCGGGGAGCTGTTTTTT

size: NA
V: TRBV18
J: TRBJ1-4
D: TRBD1
CDR3: CASSPTGVNEKLFF
DNA: TGTGCCAGCTCACCGACAGGGGTTAATGAAAAACTGTTTTTT

size: NA
V: TRBV7-9
J: TRBJ2-7
D: NA
CDR3: CASSSRQASSYEQYF
DNA: TGTGCCAGCAGCTCCCGACAGGCGAGCTCCTACGAGCAGTACTTC

size: NA
V: TRBV9
J: TRBJ1-1
D: TRBD1
CDR3: CASSVQPGQGNTEAFF
DNA: TGTGCCAGCAGCGTACAACCGGGACAGGGGAACACTGAAGCTTTCTTT

size: NA
V: TRBV4-2
J: TRBJ2-1
D: NA
CDR3: CASSQGSRVGESNEQFF
DNA: TGTGCCAGCAGCCAAGGTTCTCGCGTGGGAGAGAGTAATGAGCAGTTCTTC

size: NA
V: TRBV28
J: TRBJ2-7
D: TRBD1
CDR3: CASSLRSGQAFMDEQYF
DNA: TGTGCCAGCAGTCTACGCTCGGGACAGGCCTTTATGGACGAGCAGTACTTC

size: NA
V: TRBV27
J: TRBJ1-1
D: NA
CDR3: CASRPTGWYTEAFF
DNA: TGTGCCAGCAGACCTACAGGGTGGTACACTGAAGCTTTCTTT

size: NA
V: TRBV19
J: TRBJ2-4
D: NA
CDR3: CASTPNLLAKNIQYF
DNA: TGTGCCAGTACCCCTAACTTGTTAGCCAAAAACATTCAGTACTTC

size: NA
V: TRBV12-3/TRBV12-4
J: TRBJ1-2
D: TRBD1
CDR3: CASSGTGPYGYTF
DNA: TGTGCCAGCAGTGGGACAGGGCCCTATGGCTACACCTTC

size: NA
V: TRBV27
J: TRBJ1-4
D: TRBD1
CDR3: CASSRLDRGEKLFF
DNA: TGTGCCAGCAGCCGTCTCGACAGGGGAGAAAAACTGTTTTTT

size: once
V: TRBV7-2
J: TRBJ2-5
D: NA
CDR3: CASSPQGRAGETQYF
DNA: TGTGCCAGCAGCCCCCAAGGGCGGGCCGGGGAGACCCAGTACTTC

size: NA
V: TRBV6-6
J: TRBJ1-5
D: TRBD1
CDR3: CASSRTGDQPQHF
DNA: TGTGCCAGCAGCCGGACAGGCGATCAGCCCCAGCATTTT

size: NA
V: TRBV19
J: TRBJ1-2
D: TRBD1
CDR3: CASSSPGGPNYGYTF
DNA: TGTGCCAGTAGTAGCCCAGGGGGGCCAAACTATGGCTACACCTTC

size: once
V: TRBV20-1
J: TRBJ1-3
D: TRBD1
CDR3: CSASPGTGRSGNTIYF
DNA: TGCAGTGCTAGTCCCGGGACAGGGCGCTCTGGAAACACCATATATTTT

size: NA
V: TRBV13
J: TRBJ2-1
D: NA
CDR3: CASSAGDYNEQFF
DNA: TGTGCCAGCAGCGCCGGGGACTACAATGAGCAGTTCTTC

size: NA
V: TRBV7-2
J: TRBJ2-7
D: NA
CDR3: CASSPRDTSYEQYF
DNA: TGTGCCAGCAGCCCACGGGACACCTCCTACGAGCAGTACTTC

size: NA
V: TRBV21-1
J: TRBJ2-5
D: NA
CDR3: CASSTRATGRETQYF
DNA: TGTGCCAGCAGCACCCGGGCGACAGGGCGAGAGACCCAGTACTTC

size: NA
V: TRBV7-2
J: TRBJ1-2
D: NA
CDR3: CASSLGLNTGNGYTF
DNA: TGTGCCAGCAGCTTAGGACTGAACACAGGGAATGGCTACACCTTC

size: NA
V: TRBV29-1
J: TRBJ1-5
D: TRBD1
CDR3: CSTPFGTGVFGDHQPQHF
DNA: TGCAGCACCCCTTTCGGGACAGGGGTTTTTGGAGATCATCAGCCCCAGCATTTT

size: once
V: TRBV7-8
J: TRBJ1-5
D: TRBD1
CDR3: CASSPEYSDRARNQPQHF
DNA: TGTGCCAGCAGCCCCGAGTATTCCGACAGGGCGCGCAATCAGCCCCAGCATTTT

size: once
V: TRBV6-2/TRBV6-3
J: TRBJ1-2
D: NA
CDR3: CASSSRTDGYTF
DNA: TGTGCCAGCAGTTCTCGGACTGATGGCTACACCTTC

size: NA
V: TRBV6-6
J: TRBJ1-1
D: TRBD1
CDR3: CASTDRQGAGEAFF
DNA: TGTGCCAGCACTGATCGACAGGGGGCCGGTGAAGCTTTCTTT

size: NA
V: TRBV11-2
J: TRBJ2-5
D: TRBD1
CDR3: CASSLGMTGKETQYF
DNA: TGTGCCAGCAGCTTAGGCATGACAGGGAAAGAGACCCAGTACTTC

size: once
V: TRBV4-3
J: TRBJ2-5
D: NA
CDR3: CASSQGSRAGAGEETQYF
DNA: TGCGCCAGCAGCCAAGGGTCTAGGGCAGGGGCAGGGGAGGAGACCCAGTACTTC

size: once
V: TRBV9
J: TRBJ2-1
D: TRBD2
CDR3: CASSVDAQPGLANNEQFF
DNA: TGTGCCAGCAGCGTAGATGCTCAGCCGGGACTAGCGAACAATGAGCAGTTCTTC

size: NA
V: TRBV6-2/TRBV6-3
J: TRBJ2-2
D: TRBD1
CDR3: CASSYRDRGLGELFF
DNA: TGTGCCAGCAGTTACAGGGACAGGGGGCTCGGGGAGCTGTTTTTT

size: NA
V: TRBV29-1
J: TRBJ2-7
D: TRBD1
CDR3: CSGRTGTYEQYF
DNA: TGCAGCGGCAGGACAGGGACCTACGAGCAGTACTTC

size: NA
V: TRBV7-9
J: TRBJ1-5
D: TRBD1
CDR3: CASSVNRGGPQHF
DNA: TGTGCCAGCAGCGTAAACAGGGGTGGGCCCCAGCATTTT

size: NA
V: TRBV7-2
J: TRBJ2-3
D: TRBD2
CDR3: CASSLGLAGVSVSDTQYF
DNA: TGTGCCAGCAGCCTCGGACTAGCGGGAGTTAGTGTCTCAGATACGCAGTATTTT

size: NA
V: TRBV5-1
J: TRBJ2-7
D: TRBD1
CDR3: CASRDRGRREVDEQYF
DNA: TGCGCCAGCCGGGACAGGGGGCGCAGGGAGGTGGACGAGCAGTACTTC

size: once
V: TRBV30
J: TRBJ1-1
D: NA
CDR3: CAWSANQETEAFF
DNA: TGTGCCTGGAGTGCGAATCAGGAAACTGAAGCTTTCTTT

size: NA
V: TRBV10-3
J: TRBJ2-6
D: NA
CDR3: CAISQSSGANVLTF
DNA: TGTGCCATCAGCCAATCCTCTGGGGCCAACGTCCTGACTTTC

size: NA
V: TRBV5-1
J: TRBJ2-3
D: TRBD2
CDR3: CASGTSGADTDTQYF
DNA: TGCGCCAGCGGGACTAGCGGGGCAGACACAGATACGCAGTATTTT

size: NA
V: TRBV3-1/TRBV3-2
J: TRBJ2-3
D: TRBD1
CDR3: CASSSQGASTDTQYF
DNA: TGTGCCAGCAGCAGTCAGGGGGCGTCTACAGATACGCAGTATTTT

size: NA
V: TRBV6-2/TRBV6-3
J: TRBJ2-2
D: NA
CDR3: CASSYIQGPTGELFF
DNA: TGTGCCAGCAGTTACATCCAGGGCCCAACCGGGGAGCTGTTTTTT

size: NA
V: TRBV6-2/TRBV6-3
J: TRBJ1-5
D: TRBD1
CDR3: CASSYYEGQPYNQPQHF
DNA: TGTGCCAGCAGTTACTACGAGGGACAGCCCTACAATCAGCCCCAGCATTTT

size: NA
V: TRBV11-2
J: TRBJ1-5
D: NA
CDR3: CASSLGNRVGQPQHF
DNA: TGTGCCAGCAGCTTAGGTAACAGGGTGGGTCAGCCCCAGCATTTT

size: NA
V: TRBV2
J: TRBJ1-1
D: NA
CDR3: CASSEGRPMNTEAFF
DNA: TGTGCCAGCAGTGAAGGGCGGCCCATGAACACTGAAGCTTTCTTT

size: NA
V: TRBV2
J: TRBJ2-5
D: TRBD2
CDR3: CASSDWGGTQYF
DNA: TGTGCCAGCAGTGATTGGGGGGGGACCCAGTACTTC

size: NA
V: TRBV2
J: TRBJ2-7
D: TRBD1
CDR3: CASREQGLSYEQYF
DNA: TGTGCCAGCAGAGAACAGGGGTTATCCTACGAGCAGTACTTC